Presented here are 16 T cell receptor beta chains from one specimen sequenced in a study of beta chain features in type 1 diabetes. General study findings and limits: TCRB CDR3s from Type 1 diabetes patients were moderately but significantly shorter in all four CD4+ subsets.

Isolated RNA was reverse transcribed in full, so expressed TCRB transcripts were sequenced. Clones were read by immunoSEQ multiplex PCR, and TCRdb kept only the in-frame ones, dropping some. The table lists roughly 160,000 clones, approximately 8% of them singletons, with 0.94% in the top ten. Their recognized antigens are unknown. Input material: central memory CD4+ T cells from blood. Every receptor here comes from a woman aged 35 to 49 with type 1 diabetes.

This clone was seen ten or more times. CDR3 nucleotides: TGTGCCAGCAGCTTAGGACAGGGTTATCAGCCCCAGCATTTT. This gives the protein CASSLGQGYQPQHF. The chain carries TRBV7-2 and TRBJ1-5; 7 nucleotides line up with TRBD1. Trimming at V came to 1 base and at J to 5 bases, leaving 2 bases not matched to a gene. CDR1 and CDR2 (germline): SGHTA, FQGNSA. The CDR3 has 14 residues.

This clone turned up a few times. The chain employs TRBV5-6 and TRBJ2-7; TRBD1 is a possible D gene (6 bases). The CDR3 spans 15 residues. The V end lost 3 bases, the J end lost 4 bases, and 17 bases lay between the germline ends. The germline gives CDR1 SGHDT, CDR2 YYEEEE. The CDR3 DNA sequence: TGTGCCAGCAGCTCGTCCCCAGGTACAGGGTACGAGCAGTACTTC. Amino acids: CASSSSPGTGYEQYF.

This clone was picked up a small number of times. V and J are TRBV19 and TRBJ1-5; D gene unclear. V gave up 5 bases and J gave up 1 base, with 15 bases separating them. The CDR3 extends over 16 amino acids. Germline CDR1 reads LNHDA; CDR2 reads SQIVND (reference sequence). As DNA, the CDR3 is TGTGCCAGTAGTCCCGGGCGAGGAGGAAGCAATCAGCCCCAGCATTTT. As protein: CASSPGRGGSNQPQHF.

For the CDR3, the DNA is TGTGCCAGTAGCCGAGACAGGGATAGAGACGAGCAGTACTTC. Translation gives CASSRDRDRDEQYF. V usage is TRBV19 and J usage is TRBJ2-7, with TRBD1 identical over 7 bases. Germline V gene sequence: CDR1 LNHDA, CDR2 SQIVND (reference sequence). The junction had 10 bases not matched to a gene; V was cut back by 6 bases and J by 5 bases. The CDR3 contains 14 residues.

This clone has just a few counts. Other DNA sequences in this sample translate to the same CDR3. The chain uses TRBV5-1 and TRBJ2-5; the D gene is possibly TRBD2 (5 bases). Germline values: CDR1 SGHRS, CDR2 YFSETQ. The CDR3 extends over 13 amino acids. The germline V and J ends were trimmed by 3 bases and 5 bases, with 11 bases remaining between them. The CDR3 region is CASSSTGEETQYF. The CDR3 DNA follows: TGCGCCAGCAGCTCCACTGGGGAGGAGACCCAGTACTTC.

This clone was counted many times. The chain is built from TRBV2 and TRBJ2-2, with 11 bases that match TRBD2. Germline V gives CDR1 SNHLY, CDR2 FYNNEI. The CDR3 spans 16 residues. V was pared by 6 bases and J by 2 bases, with 5 bases of the junction left unmatched. In nucleotides, the CDR3 is TGTGCCAGCAGATTAGCGGGAGGGCAAAACACCGGGGAGCTGTTTTTT. Protein product: CASRLAGGQNTGELFF.

Concerning this clone itself: Other nucleotide sequences in the sample specify the same CDR3. The chain uses TRBV7-2 and TRBJ2-3; tentative D call: TRBD1 (5 bases). The CDR3 contains 15 residues. V lost 3 bases, J lost 0 bases, and 10 bases lay in between. Germline CDR1 is SGHTA and CDR2 is FQGNSA. The CDR3 coding sequence is TGTGCCAGCAGCTTGCAGGGTATCAGCACAGATACGCAGTATTTT. Translation gives CASSLQGISTDTQYF. Full variable domain (rest looked up from reference TRBV7-2 and TRBJ2-3): GAGVSQSPSNKVTEKGKDVELRCDPISGHTALYWYRQSLGQGLEFLIYFQGNSAPDKSGLPSDRFSAERTGGSVSTLTIQRTQQEDSAVYLCASSLQGISTDTQYFGPGTRLTVL.

This clone was counted a few times. V is TRBV5-1 and J is TRBJ2-5; 7 bases match TRBD1. Looked up from germline, CDR1 is SGHRS and CDR2 is YFSETQ. This CDR3 region has 15 residues. The V and J ends lost 4 bases and 5 bases, in that order; junction bases with no gene match: 11. CDR3 nucleotides: TGCGCCAGCAGCCCGGGACAGCCTGCCCGGGAGACCCAGTACTTC. Translated: CASSPGQPARETQYF.

Only a few counts were recorded for this clone. Other DNA variants within this sample encode the same CDR3. The chain is built from TRBV7-2 and TRBJ2-3, with no clear D. CDR1 and CDR2 (germline): SGHTA, FQGNSA. The V end lost 5 bases, the J end lost 2 bases, and 5 bases lay between the germline ends. The CDR3 sequence is 12 residues long. The CDR3 DNA is TGTGCCAGCAGCGCCTACACAGATACGCAGTATTTT. It translates to CASSAYTDTQYF.

V usage is TRBV6-5 and J usage is TRBJ2-1; D may be TRBD2 (6 bases). Germline assignment: CDR1 MNHEY and CDR2 SVGAGI. The CDR3 runs 15 residues. The V end was cut by 6 bases, the J end by 2 bases, with 14 bases between. CDR3 in amino acids: CASRSGLMPYNEQFF. Written as DNA, the CDR3 is TGTGCCAGCAGGAGCGGACTAATGCCCTACAATGAGCAGTTCTTC.

This chain connects TRBV27 to TRBJ1-1; 8 positions agree with TRBD1. This CDR3 is 15 amino acids long. Germline loops: CDR1 MNHEY, CDR2 SMNVEV (reference sequence). Trimming took 7 bases from V and 4 from J; bases not matched to a gene: 11. CDR3 loop: CASTPSSGQGTEAFF. In DNA form, the CDR3 reads TGTGCCAGCACCCCCTCTTCTGGACAGGGCACTGAAGCTTTCTTT.

On this clone: Germline is not matched at one junction end, which may reflect a read error. J is TRBJ2-7 and V is TRBV9; 7 bases align to TRBD2. Per the germline V gene, CDR1 is SGDLS and CDR2 is YYNGEE. The CDR3 is made up of 9 amino acids. DNA for the CDR3: TGTGCCAGGACGCTGCGGGAGCACTTC. This encodes CARTLREHF.

The J gene is TRBJ1-2, the V gene TRBV29-1; 10 nucleotides line up with TRBD1. Germline CDR1 and CDR2: SQVTM and ANQGSEA. The CDR3 contains 14 residues. V shed 5 bases, J shed 2 bases, and the junction held 5 bases outside the gene matches. The CDR3 region has the DNA TGCAGCGTTATACCGGGACAGGGGAACTATGGCTACACCTTC. Protein: CSVIPGQGNYGYTF. Full variable domain (remainder filled in from reference TRBV29-1 and TRBJ1-2): SAVISQKPSRDICQRGTSLTIQCQVDSQVTMMFWYRQQPGQSLTLIATANQGSEATYESGFVIDKFPISRPNLTFSTLTVSNMSPEDSSIYLCSVIPGQGNYGYTFGSGTRLTVV.

This clone has just a few counts. V gene TRBV4-1 combines with J gene TRBJ1-2; TRBD1 agrees at 7 bases. After removal of 0 bases from V and 5 bases from J, the junction contained 6 bases not matched to a gene. The CDR3 is 15 residues long. CDR1 is MGHRA, CDR2 YSYEKL, per germline. CDR3 DNA: TGCGCCAGCAGCCAAGACCCGGACAGGAGATATGGCTACACCTTC. Its translation: CASSQDPDRRYGYTF.

With regard to this clone: This same CDR3 is encoded by further DNA sequences in the sample. CDR3 in amino acids: CASRNRAQDTQYF. In DNA, the CDR3 is TGTGCCAGCAGAAACAGGGCCCAAGATACGCAGTATTTT. This chain links TRBV6-5 with TRBJ2-3; a possible D gene is TRBD1 (6 bases). The ends were cut back, 6 bases at V and 5 bases at J, with 12 bases in the middle. Germline assignment: CDR1 MNHEY and CDR2 SVGAGI. This CDR3 comprises 13 residues.

This clone was counted many times. The chain links TRBV10-2 to TRBJ2-3; 7 nucleotides align to TRBD2. The CDR3 covers 15 residues. V dropped 4 bases and J dropped 6; count of bases not matched to a gene: 10. CDR1 is WSHSY, CDR2 SAAADI, per germline. The CDR3 nucleotides are TGCGCCAGCAGTGCCTCTAGCGGACTGGGGGATACGCAGTATTTT. Its translation: CASSASSGLGDTQYF.